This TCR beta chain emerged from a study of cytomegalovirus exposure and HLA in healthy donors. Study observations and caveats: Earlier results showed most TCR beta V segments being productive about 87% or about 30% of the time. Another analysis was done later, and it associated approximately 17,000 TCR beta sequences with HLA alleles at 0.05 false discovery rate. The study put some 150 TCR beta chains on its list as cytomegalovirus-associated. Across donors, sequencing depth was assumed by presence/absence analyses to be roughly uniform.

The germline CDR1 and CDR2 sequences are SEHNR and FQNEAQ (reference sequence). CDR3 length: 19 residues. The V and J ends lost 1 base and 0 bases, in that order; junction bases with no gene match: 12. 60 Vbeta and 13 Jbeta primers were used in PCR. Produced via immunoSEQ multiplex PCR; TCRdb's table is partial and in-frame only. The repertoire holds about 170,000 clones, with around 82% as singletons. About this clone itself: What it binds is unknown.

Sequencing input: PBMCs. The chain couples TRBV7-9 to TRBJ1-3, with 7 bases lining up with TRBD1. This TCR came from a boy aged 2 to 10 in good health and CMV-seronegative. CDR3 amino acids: CASSLVAAGTVSSGNTIYF. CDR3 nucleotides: TGTGCCAGCAGCTTAGTCGCCGCGGGGACAGTGTCCTCTGGAAACACCATATATTTT. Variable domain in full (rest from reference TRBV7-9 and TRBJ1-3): DTGVSQNPRHKITKRGQNVTFRCDPISEHNRLYWYRQTLGQGPEFLTYFQNEAQLEKSRLLSDRFSAERPKGSFSTLEIQRTEQGDSAMYLCASSLVAAGTVSSGNTIYFGEGSWLTVV.